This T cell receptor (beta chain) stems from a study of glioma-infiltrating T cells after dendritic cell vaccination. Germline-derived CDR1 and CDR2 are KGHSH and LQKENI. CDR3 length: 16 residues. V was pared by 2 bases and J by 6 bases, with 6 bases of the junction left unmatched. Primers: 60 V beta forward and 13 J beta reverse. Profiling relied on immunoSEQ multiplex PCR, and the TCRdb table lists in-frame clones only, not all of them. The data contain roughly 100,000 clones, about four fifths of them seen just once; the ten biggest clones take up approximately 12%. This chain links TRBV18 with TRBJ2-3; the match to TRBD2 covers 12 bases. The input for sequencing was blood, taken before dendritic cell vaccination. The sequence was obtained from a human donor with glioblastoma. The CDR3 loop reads CASSPSSGGAMDTQYF. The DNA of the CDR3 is TGTGCCAGCTCACCATCTAGCGGGGGGGCCATGGATACGCAGTATTTT.